Sequencing of this TCR beta chain was carried out in a study of long-term antiretroviral therapy in people with HIV. They ran version v3.0 of the immunoSEQ assay at survey level. This table comes from immunoSEQ multiplex PCR, and its TCRdb copy is limited to in-frame clones, with some not included. The sample records about 20,000 clones, around 80% being singletons. This TCR was sampled from a woman in her forties with HIV. This specimen consisted of unsorted PBMCs, obtained 1.2 years after starting antiretroviral therapy.

This CDR3 is CASSWDSFNQPQHF. CDR3 sequence (DNA): TGTGCCAGCAGTTGGGACAGCTTCAATCAGCCCCAGCATTTT. This rearrangement joins TRBV6-6 to TRBJ1-5, with 7 positions matching TRBD1. The CDR3 loop spans 14 amino acids. V lost 4 bases, J lost 3 bases, and 3 bases stayed unmatched. Germline V gene data show CDR1 as MNHNY and CDR2 as SVGAGI (reference sequence).